The rows below give T cell receptor beta chains drawn from one sample of a study of blood T cell repertoires in COVID-19. Clones were read by immunoSEQ multiplex PCR, and TCRdb kept only the in-frame ones, dropping some. The data contain tens of thousands of clones, around 89% of them singletons. The sequenced sample consisted of peripheral blood. The origin of the receptors is a man aged 45-65 years with acute or convalescent COVID-19. The CDR3 runs from the conserved cysteine through the conserved F or W. Each record gives: clone size, V gene, J gene, D gene, CDR3 protein, CDR3 DNA. The D gene is left open where the match is weak. A clone size is listed for some rows: how often the clone was seen (once, few, many), or a class if it is expanded.

>NA|TRBV6-5|TRBJ1-1|TRBD1
CASSYGTGGTEAFF
TGTGCCAGCAGTTACGGGACAGGGGGGACTGAAGCTTTCTTT
>NA|TRBV6-5|TRBJ1-5|TRBD1
CASSSLGTGDNQPQHF
TGTGCCAGCAGTTCCCTCGGGACAGGGGACAATCAGCCCCAGCATTTT
>NA|TRBV19|TRBJ2-7|TRBD2
CASSSGGADEQYF
TGTGCCAGCTCTAGCGGAGGGGCGGACGAGCAGTACTTC
>few|TRBV5-1|TRBJ2-2|TRBD2
CASSSRPIGTSGGLRGSTGELFF
TGCGCCAGCAGCTCGAGACCGATCGGGACTAGCGGGGGCCTGAGGGGGAGCACCGGGGAGCTGTTTTTT
>NA|TRBV2|TRBJ2-1|TRBD2
CASGRARYNEQFF
TGTGCCAGCGGGAGGGCCCGGTACAATGAGCAGTTCTTC
>NA|TRBV5-1|TRBJ2-7|NA
CASSGQGNSYEQYF
TGCGCCAGCAGTGGGCAGGGGAACTCCTACGAGCAGTACTTC
>NA|TRBV7-2|TRBJ2-7|TRBD1
CASSLAGTAFQEQYF
TGTGCCAGCAGCTTAGCGGGGACAGCTTTTCAGGAGCAGTACTTC
>NA|TRBV30|TRBJ2-2|NA
CAWSPGQLNTGELFF
TGTGCCTGGAGCCCGGGACAACTTAACACCGGGGAGCTGTTTTTT
>NA|TRBV12-5|TRBJ2-5|TRBD1
CASVPGQGGETQYF
TGTGCTAGTGTCCCGGGACAGGGGGGAGAGACCCAGTACTTC
>NA|TRBV14|TRBJ2-3|NA
CASSQLPGGTDTQYF
TGTGCCAGCAGCCAATTGCCAGGGGGCACAGATACGCAGTATTTT
>NA|TRBV13|TRBJ1-1|TRBD1
CASSSDPDRVSAEAFF
TGTGCCAGCAGCTCAGACCCAGACAGGGTTAGCGCTGAAGCTTTCTTT